The 14 T cell receptor beta chains below all came from one sample that was sequenced in a study of blood T cell repertoires in COVID-19. The protocol was immunoSEQ multiplex PCR, while the TCRdb copy is restricted to in-frame clones and leaves out a portion. The table has 56,000 or so clones, around 89% seen once. Sequencing used peripheral blood. The receptors come from a human donor in a cohort sampled during active COVID-19.

The chain joins TRBV7-2 to TRBJ2-3; TRBD1 might be the D (8 bases). Trimming shortened V by 6 bases and J by 3 bases, and 13 bases separated the two germline ends. Per germline, CDR1 SGHTA and CDR2 FQGNSA. CDR3 length equals 14 residues. The CDR3 sequence: CASRYRGGTDTQYF. Written as DNA, the CDR3 is TGTGCCAGCAGATACAGGGGGGGGACAGATACGCAGTATTTT.

The rearrangement joins TRBV7-2 to TRBJ2-5, with 7 bases identical to TRBD2. The V gene end was trimmed by 1 base and the J gene end by 7 bases; junction bases not matched to a gene: 3. The CDR3 runs 13 residues. Germline V gene sequence: CDR1 SGHTA, CDR2 FQGNSA. CDR3 DNA sequence: TGTGCCAGCAGCTTAGACTTAGCGGGGACCCAGTACTTC. This encodes CASSLDLAGTQYF.

The sample holds one count of this clone. The chain is built from TRBV5-1 and TRBJ2-1, with a possible D match to TRBD2 (6 bases). Trimming removed 0 bases from V and 4 bases from J, with 20 bases in between. CDR1 and CDR2 from the germline V gene are SGHRS and YFSETQ. The CDR3 length is 18 residues. CDR3 residues: CASSLVRSGTLSYNEQFF. In nucleotides, the CDR3 is TGCGCCAGCAGCTTGGTAAGGTCCGGGACTCTCAGTTACAATGAGCAGTTCTTC.

This clone was seen only a few times. V usage is TRBV6-1 and J usage is TRBJ2-7; D uncertain. The CDR3 sequence is 14 residues long. Germline lookup yields CDR1 MNHNS and CDR2 SASEGT. Between the trimmed V and J ends, which lost 2 bases and 2 bases, there was a span of 10 bases. In nucleotides, the CDR3 is TGTGCCAGCAGTGAATACGCTAGTCCCTACGAGCAGTACTTC. Its protein is CASSEYASPYEQYF.

The gene calls are TRBV5-6 and TRBJ1-2; 8 bases align to TRBD1. Trimming removed 4 bases from V and 5 bases from J; junction bases left unmatched: 7. Germline CDR1 and CDR2: SGHDT and YYEEEE. The CDR3 consists of 14 residues. CDR3 sequence: CASSAITGGYGYTF. For the CDR3, the DNA is TGTGCCAGCAGCGCTATTACAGGGGGGTATGGCTACACCTTC.

This rearrangement joins TRBV19 to TRBJ1-4; 10 nucleotides match TRBD1. The CDR3 contains 17 residues. Trimming cost V 7 bases and J 0 bases; bases outside gene matches: 8. CDR1 is LNHDA and CDR2 is SQIVND in the germline V gene (reference sequence). CDR3 bases: TGTGCCAGTACTGGTGGGACAGGGGCATCAACTAATGAAAAACTGTTTTTT. Its translation: CASTGGTGASTNEKLFF.

A few counts support this clone. The chain recombines TRBV6-2 or TRBV6-3 with TRBJ2-7; D possibly corresponds to TRBD1 (5 bases). Germline V gene data show CDR1 as MNHEY and CDR2 as SVGEGT. The CDR3 length is 13 residues. V was clipped by 2 bases and J by 5 bases, with 10 bases between them. The CDR3 DNA is TGTGCCAGCAGTTACGCAGGGATCCACGAGCAGTACTTC. It is translated as CASSYAGIHEQYF.

This chain connects TRBV6-2 or TRBV6-3 to TRBJ1-1, with D hard to call. The CDR3 totals 18 residues. The germline CDR1 and CDR2 sequences are MNHEY and SVGEGT. The ends were cut back, 6 bases at V and 1 base at J, with 24 bases in the middle. The CDR3 loop is CASSLGLLYRWANTEAFF. The CDR3, as DNA: TGTGCCAGCAGCCTCGGTCTATTATACCGTTGGGCGAACACTGAAGCTTTCTTT.

This sequence joins TRBV30 and TRBJ1-6, with TRBD1 identical over 8 bases. CDR3 length: 14 amino acids. Trimming took 2 bases from V and 9 from J; bases not matched to a gene: 6. Germline CDR1 is GTSNPN and CDR2 is SVGIG (reference sequence). The CDR3 DNA reads as TGTGCCTGGAGTTTCGGACAGGGAAGTTCACCCCTCCACTTT. Translated, it gives CAWSFGQGSSPLHF.

The V gene is TRBV30, the J gene TRBJ1-5, with D unresolved. The CDR3 runs to 14 residues. Germline V CDR1 and CDR2: GTSNPN, SVGIG (reference sequence). Trimming pared 3 bases from V and 3 bases from J, leaving 12 bases between. For the CDR3, the DNA is TGTGCCTGGAGCGCTGACGGGGACAATCAGCCCCAGCATTTT. Protein sequence: CAWSADGDNQPQHF.

The gene calls are TRBV11-2 and TRBJ2-5, with 7 positions matching TRBD2. Looked up from germline, CDR1 is SGHAT and CDR2 is FQNNGV. V shed 1 base, J shed 9 bases, and the junction held 11 bases outside the gene matches. This CDR3 contains 15 residues. CDR3 DNA sequence: TGTGCCAGCAGCTTAGCCCCGACTAGCAGCCAAGCCCAGTACTTC. Protein: CASSLAPTSSQAQYF.

The gene calls are TRBV6-2 or TRBV6-3 and TRBJ1-2; D may be TRBD1 (6 bases). Trimming removed 5 bases at V and 3 bases at J, with 16 bases between. This CDR3 has 15 residues. Germline V gene data show CDR1 as MNHEY and CDR2 as SVGEGT. Written as DNA, the CDR3 is TGTGCCAGCAGTAGTAACAGGGCCTTCTACTATGGCTACACCTTC. Encoded protein: CASSSNRAFYYGYTF.

The genes are TRBV7-9 and TRBJ1-1; 10 nucleotides line up with TRBD1. Germline CDR1 SEHNR, CDR2 FQNEAQ (reference sequence). The CDR3 is 14 amino acids. With 5 bases clipped from V and 8 bases from J, the junction kept 8 bases outside the gene matches. The CDR3 loop is CASSAGTGASEAFF. The DNA for the CDR3 is TGTGCCAGCAGCGCCGGGACAGGGGCATCCGAAGCTTTCTTT.

The V and J genes are TRBV3-1 (or the pseudogene TRBV3-2) and TRBJ2-1, with a tentative D call TRBD2 (7 bases). CDR3 length equals 16 residues. Germline CDR1 is LGHDT and CDR2 is YNNKEL (reference sequence). Trimming removed 3 bases from V and 5 bases from J, with 17 bases in between. CDR3 protein: CASSHAGAVGHNEQFF. CDR3 DNA: TGTGCCAGCAGCCATGCGGGGGCGGTTGGGCACAATGAGCAGTTCTTC.